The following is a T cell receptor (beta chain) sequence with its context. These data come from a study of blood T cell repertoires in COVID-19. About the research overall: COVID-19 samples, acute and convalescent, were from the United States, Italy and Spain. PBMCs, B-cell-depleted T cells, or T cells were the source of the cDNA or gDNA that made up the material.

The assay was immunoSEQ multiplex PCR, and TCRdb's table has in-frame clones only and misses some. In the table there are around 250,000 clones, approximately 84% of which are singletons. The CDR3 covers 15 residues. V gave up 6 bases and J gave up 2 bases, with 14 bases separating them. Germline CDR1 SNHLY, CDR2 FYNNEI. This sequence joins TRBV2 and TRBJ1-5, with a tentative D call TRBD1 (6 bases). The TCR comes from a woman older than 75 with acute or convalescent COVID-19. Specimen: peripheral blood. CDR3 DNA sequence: TGTGCCAGCAGCATGGGACACATGGGCAATCAGCCCCAGCATTTT. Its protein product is CASSMGHMGNQPQHF.